The 23 T cell receptor beta chains listed next were all sequenced from one sample in a study of shared clonotypes between healthy human individuals. Cells designated naive CD8 were CD45RO-negative and were positively selected for CCR7, with terminally differentiated effector memory CD45RA+ cells excluded. The method was immunoSEQ multiplex PCR; TCRdb's version includes in-frame clones alone and lacks a portion of them. The table records about 2.1 million clones, around 93% of them present only once. The sequenced sample was naive CD8+ T cells from PBMCs. The receptors were gathered from a man younger than 30 in good health. Some clones in this sample may be carry-over from other donors' samples.

The chain combines TRBV7-9 with TRBJ1-1; no reliable D call. The CDR3 loop spans 11 amino acids. Germline-derived CDR1 and CDR2 are SEHNR and FQNEAQ (reference sequence). The germline V and J ends were trimmed by 2 bases and 11 bases, with 9 bases remaining between them. The CDR3 DNA follows: TGTGCCAGCAGCTTACCGGTCGCGGCTTTCTTT. It is translated as CASSLPVAAFF.

The chain carries TRBV6-5 and TRBJ1-2, with a possible D match to TRBD1 (5 bases). CDR3 size: 15 residues. Trimming left V 0 bases short and J 0 bases short, with 8 bases between. The V gene's germline CDR1 is MNHEY and CDR2 SVGAGI. The CDR3 DNA reads TGTGCCAGCAGTTACTCTCAGGGCTCTAACTATGGCTACACCTTC. As protein: CASSYSQGSNYGYTF.

The genes are TRBV27 and TRBJ2-3; D gene unclear. Germline V gives CDR1 MNHEY, CDR2 SMNVEV (reference sequence). This CDR3 is built from 16 residues. V shed 2 bases and J shed 2 bases, with 14 bases lying between them. Written as DNA, the CDR3 is TGTGCCAGCAGTTTAGGTAGCCGAACCTTCACAGATACGCAGTATTTT. The encoded protein is CASSLGSRTFTDTQYF.

Only one count was recorded for this clone. V is TRBV7-7 and J is TRBJ1-3; D gene ambiguous. From germline, CDR1 is SSHAT and CDR2 FNYEAQ (reference sequence). The CDR3 has 15 residues. The germline V and J ends were trimmed by 4 bases and 2 bases, with 12 bases remaining between them. DNA for the CDR3: TGTGCCAGCAGCTCAGACCGACCTCCTGGAAACACCATATATTTT. It translates to CASSSDRPPGNTIYF.

With regard to this clone: Other DNA sequences in the same sample also yield this CDR3. This chain links TRBV9 with TRBJ2-1, with D possibly matching TRBD2 (5 bases). V lost 0 bases and J lost 2, with 6 bases in between. CDR1 and CDR2 from the germline V gene are SGDLS and YYNGEE. The CDR3 is made up of 14 amino acids. CDR3 loop: CASSVDGTYNEQFF. Here the CDR3 DNA reads TGTGCCAGCAGCGTAGACGGGACCTACAATGAGCAGTTCTTC.

The V call is TRBV27, the J call TRBJ2-7; possible D gene TRBD2, 5 bases. Trimming pared 5 bases from V and 2 bases from J, leaving 22 bases between. Per germline, CDR1 MNHEY and CDR2 SMNVEV (reference sequence). The CDR3 is made up of 17 amino acids. In nucleotides, the CDR3 is TGTGCCAGCAGTCCTTCCTTGGGAGAGCGTGAACCCTACGAGCAGTACTTC. It specifies CASSPSLGEREPYEQYF.

This clone is a singleton in its sample. The genes are TRBV6-1 and TRBJ1-3; TRBD1 might be the D (6 bases). The germline V and J ends were trimmed by 6 bases and 2 bases, with 14 bases remaining between them. The CDR3 loop spans 15 amino acids. In germline, CDR1 is MNHNS, CDR2 SASEGT. CDR3 protein: CASSTGTLAGNTIYF. In DNA, the CDR3 is TGTGCCAGCAGCACCGGGACATTAGCTGGAAACACCATATATTTT.

This chain joins TRBV4-3 and TRBJ1-4; 8 nucleotides align to TRBD1. Germline V gene lookup returns CDR1 LGHNA and CDR2 YSLEER. The CDR3 covers 14 residues. The V gene end was trimmed by 3 bases and the J gene end by 6 bases; junction bases not matched to a gene: 3. The CDR3 here is CASSQDRVDEKLFF. Written as DNA, the CDR3 is TGCGCCAGCAGCCAGGACAGGGTGGATGAAAAACTGTTTTTT.

This chain uses TRBV27 with TRBJ2-1; 9 positions agree with TRBD1. The trim removed 6 bases at V and 7 bases at J, leaving 10 bases unmatched. This CDR3 spans 15 amino acids. Germline V gene sequence: CDR1 MNHEY, CDR2 SMNVEV (reference sequence). The CDR3 nucleotides read TGTGCCAGCAGCGGCGTCGGGACAGGGTGGAATGAGCAGTTCTTC. Protein sequence: CASSGVGTGWNEQFF.

The CDR3 sequence: CASSPGTGLDTQYF. DNA of the CDR3: TGTGCCAGCTCACCGGGGACCGGACTGGATACGCAGTATTTT. The chain recombines TRBV18 with TRBJ2-3; D is tentatively TRBD1 or TRBD2 (5 bases each). This CDR3 has 14 amino acids. The germline gives CDR1 KGHSH, CDR2 LQKENI. V lost 3 bases to trimming and J lost 6 bases, with 13 bases between them.

This rearrangement joins TRBV7-8 to TRBJ2-1; unclear D gene. The CDR3 runs 11 residues. Germline V gene sequence: CDR1 SGHVS, CDR2 FQNEAQ. With 1 base removed from V and 13 bases from J, the gap between germline ends came to 8 bases. The CDR3 sequence: CASSLEVRQFF. CDR3 coding DNA: TGTGCCAGCAGCTTAGAGGTCCGTCAGTTCTTC.

V gene TRBV4-3 combines with J gene TRBJ1-3; D gene uncertain. Germline V CDR1 and CDR2: LGHNA, YSLEER. Trimming removed 3 bases at V and 0 bases at J, with 12 bases between. CDR3 size: 16 residues. The CDR3 nucleotides are TGCGCCAGCAGCCAGGACTACGGAACCTCTGGAAACACCATATATTTT. Encoded protein: CASSQDYGTSGNTIYF.

The V call is TRBV4-1, the J call TRBJ1-5; no firm D call. This CDR3 contains 13 residues. The V gene lost 0 bases and the J gene lost 4 bases, with 4 bases spanning the gap. Germline lookup yields CDR1 MGHRA and CDR2 YSYEKL. The CDR3 DNA is TGCGCCAGCAGCCAAGAAATGAATCAGCCCCAGCATTTT. This encodes CASSQEMNQPQHF.

The gene calls are TRBV7-8 and TRBJ2-1, with 10 bases identical to TRBD2. V trimming: 5 bases; J trimming: 6 bases; junction bases outside the gene matches: 19. This CDR3 has 19 residues. Germline V gene lookup returns CDR1 SGHVS and CDR2 FQNEAQ. CDR3 protein: CASSASGRAENPDLNEQFF. The CDR3 DNA reads TGTGCCAGCAGCGCCAGCGGGAGGGCCGAGAATCCTGATCTCAATGAGCAGTTCTTC.

The J gene is TRBJ1-1, the V gene TRBV30, with TRBD1 matching over 11 bases. J gave up 5 bases and V 3 bases, and 5 bases lay outside the gene matches. Germline CDR1 is GTSNPN and CDR2 is SVGIG (reference sequence). The CDR3 runs 14 residues. CDR3 amino acids: CAWSLDRGHTEAFF. For the CDR3, the DNA is TGTGCCTGGAGCTTGGACAGGGGGCATACTGAAGCTTTCTTT.

The chain has TRBV15 and TRBJ2-5; D remains ambiguous. The DNA end is a closer match to TRBJ2-7, so the J assignment may be wrong. Germline-derived CDR1 and CDR2 are LNHNV and YYDKDF (reference sequence). There are 13 residues in the CDR3. Here the CDR3 DNA reads TGTGCCACCAGCAGAGGGCCGGCGACCGAGCAGTACTTC. This translates into CATSRGPATEQYF.

The chain combines TRBV19 with TRBJ2-5, with D perhaps TRBD2 (6 bases). The CDR3 covers 15 residues. With 4 bases removed from V and 4 bases from J, the gap between germline ends came to 16 bases. Germline V gene sequence: CDR1 LNHDA, CDR2 SQIVND (reference sequence). CDR3 DNA: TGTGCCAGTAGTACAAGGACTACCGAACGAGAGACCCAGTACTTC. This sequence encodes CASSTRTTERETQYF.

In regard to this clone: The identical CDR3 is also encoded by other nucleotide sequences in the sample. The J gene is TRBJ2-7, the V gene TRBV4-1; D gene unclear. The CDR3 is 13 amino acids. Trimming cost V 1 base and J 0 bases, with 4 bases left between them. The germline CDR1 and CDR2 sequences are MGHRA and YSYEKL. The CDR3 DNA sequence: TGCGCCAGCAGCCAAGTGCTCTCCTACGAGCAGTACTTC. It is translated as CASSQVLSYEQYF.

V and J are TRBV19 and TRBJ2-5; D could derive from TRBD1 or TRBD2 (5 bases each). The V and J ends lost 4 bases and 3 bases respectively, with 18 bases between them. Germline CDR1 LNHDA, CDR2 SQIVND (reference sequence). The CDR3 length is 16 residues. CDR3 protein: CASSTSGARREETQYF. The CDR3 DNA reads as TGTGCCAGTAGTACTTCCGGGGCGAGACGAGAAGAGACCCAGTACTTC.

This rearrangement joins TRBV7-7 to TRBJ2-5; TRBD1 matches at 7 bases. V shed 3 bases and J 4 bases; nucleotides not matched to a gene: 2. Germline CDR1 and CDR2: SSHAT and FNYEAQ (reference sequence). This CDR3 contains 13 residues. The DNA for the CDR3 is TGTGCCAGCAGCTTGACAGGGCCAGAGACCCAGTACTTC. This sequence encodes CASSLTGPETQYF.

The chain employs TRBV29-1 and TRBJ1-5; the D gene is possibly TRBD1 (6 bases). V was trimmed by 7 bases and J by 6 bases, leaving 16 bases between them. Germline assignment: CDR1 SQVTM and CDR2 ANQGSEA. CDR3 length: 13 amino acids. Here the CDR3 reads CSAVGGAVQPQHF. The CDR3 DNA reads as TGCAGCGCCGTTGGGGGGGCGGTTCAGCCCCAGCATTTT.

V and J are TRBV28 and TRBJ2-3; no clear D gene. The CDR3 is made up of 12 amino acids. V lost 6 bases to trimming and J lost 0 bases, with 4 bases between them. Germline CDR1 is MDHEN and CDR2 is SYDVKM. CDR3 nucleotide sequence: TGTGCCAGCAGGGACAGCACAGATACGCAGTATTTT. Its protein product is CASRDSTDTQYF.

The chain is built from TRBV7-9 and TRBJ2-7; D is ambiguous. There are 13 residues in the CDR3. The V end was cut by 3 bases, the J end by 2 bases, with 8 bases between. Germline values: CDR1 SEHNR, CDR2 FQNEAQ (reference sequence). The CDR3 coding sequence is TGTGCCAGCAGCTTTGCAGGCCCCTACGAGCAGTACTTC. Its translation: CASSFAGPYEQYF.